The T cell receptor (beta chain) under discussion was sequenced for a study of beta chain features in type 1 diabetes. Study information: Patients looked much like healthy donors when it came to age, gender and cell yields. General study results and limits: In comparison with healthy donors, patients had naive, central memory and Treg TCRB repertoires that appeared more similar. TCRB CDR3s from Type 1 diabetes patients were moderately but significantly shorter in all four CD4+ subsets.

The isolated RNA, all of it, was reverse transcribed, so expressed TCRB transcripts were what got sequenced. Profiled with immunoSEQ multiplex PCR; TCRdb holds only in-frame clones, not every one. The sample records around 360,000 clones, around 12% being singletons. Concerning this clone itself: Its cognate antigen is unknown.

Sequenced sample: naive CD4+ T cells from blood. The clonotype was recovered from a young woman with type 1 diabetes.

CDR3 sequence reads: CSAQGQLPMNTEAFF. The CDR3 DNA reads as TGCAGCGCCCAGGGACAGCTACCCATGAACACTGAAGCTTTCTTT. This chain connects TRBV29-1 to TRBJ1-1; 7 positions match TRBD1. With V trimmed by 7 bases and J by 0 bases, 11 bases remained unmatched. CDR1 and CDR2 (germline): SQVTM, ANQGSEA. This CDR3 has 15 amino acids.